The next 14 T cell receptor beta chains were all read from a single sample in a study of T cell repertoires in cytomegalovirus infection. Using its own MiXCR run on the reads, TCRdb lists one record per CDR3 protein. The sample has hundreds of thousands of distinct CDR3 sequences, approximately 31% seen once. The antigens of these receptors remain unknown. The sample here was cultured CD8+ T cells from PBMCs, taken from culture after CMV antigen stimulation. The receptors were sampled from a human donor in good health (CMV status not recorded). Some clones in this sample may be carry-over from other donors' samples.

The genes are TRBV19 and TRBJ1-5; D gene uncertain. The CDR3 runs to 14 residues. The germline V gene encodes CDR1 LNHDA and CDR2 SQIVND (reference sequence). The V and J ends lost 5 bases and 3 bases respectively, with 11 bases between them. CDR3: CASSAREINQPQHF. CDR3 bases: TGTGCCAGTAGTGCACGGGAAATCAATCAGCCCCAGCATTTT.

Here the CDR3 DNA reads TGTGCCAGCAGTTCCCCCAGGGACAGGGTCTTGGAGAACTATGGCTACACCTTC. Its protein product is CASSSPRDRVLENYGYTF. The chain couples TRBV28 to TRBJ1-2; 9 bases fit TRBD1. Germline trimming cut 4 bases from V and 2 bases from J; bases unmatched to any gene: 14. Per germline, CDR1 MDHEN and CDR2 SYDVKM. CDR3 length equals 18 residues.

The CDR3 bases are TGTGCCAGCAGTTCCAGCAGTCTAGCGGGGGGATTCCCAAGTTCGGAGACCCAGTACTTC. It specifies CASSSSSLAGGFPSSETQYF. The J gene is TRBJ2-5, the V gene TRBV12-3 or TRBV12-4, with 11 bases identical to TRBD2. V shed 4 bases and J 5 bases; nucleotides not matched to a gene: 21. There are 20 residues in the CDR3.

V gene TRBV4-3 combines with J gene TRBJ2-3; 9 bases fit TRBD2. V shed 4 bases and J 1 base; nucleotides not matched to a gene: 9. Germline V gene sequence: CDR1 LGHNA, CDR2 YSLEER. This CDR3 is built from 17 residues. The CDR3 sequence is CASSLGGGAYRTDTQYF. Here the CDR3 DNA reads TGCGCCAGCAGCCTTGGCGGGGGGGCCTACCGCACAGATACGCAGTATTTT.

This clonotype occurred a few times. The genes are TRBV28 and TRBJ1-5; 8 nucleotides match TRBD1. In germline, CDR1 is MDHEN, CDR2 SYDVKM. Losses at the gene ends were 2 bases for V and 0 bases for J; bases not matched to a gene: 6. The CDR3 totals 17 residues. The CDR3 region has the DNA TGTGCCAGCAGTTTACACGGACAGGGAGGTAGCAATCAGCCCCAGCATTTT. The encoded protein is CASSLHGQGGSNQPQHF.

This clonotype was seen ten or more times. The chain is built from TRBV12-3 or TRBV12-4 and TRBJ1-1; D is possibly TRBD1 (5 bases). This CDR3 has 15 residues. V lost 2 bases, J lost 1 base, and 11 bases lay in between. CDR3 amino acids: CASSLSAGWNTEAFF. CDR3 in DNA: TGTGCCAGCAGTTTATCAGCAGGGTGGAACACTGAAGCTTTCTTT.

CDR3 in amino acids: CASSGVGHMHYEQYF. Written as DNA, the CDR3 is TGTGCCAGCAGTGGTGTCGGACATATGCACTACGAGCAGTACTTC. This chain joins TRBV6-1 and TRBJ2-7, with D possibly being TRBD1 (5 bases). The CDR3 has 15 residues. Per the germline V gene, CDR1 is MNHNS and CDR2 is SASEGT. V lost 4 bases to trimming and J lost 3 bases, with 16 bases between them.

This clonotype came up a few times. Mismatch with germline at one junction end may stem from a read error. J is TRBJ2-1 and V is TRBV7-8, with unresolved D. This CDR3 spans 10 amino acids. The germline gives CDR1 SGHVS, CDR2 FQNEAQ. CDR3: CASSLRPAVF. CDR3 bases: TGTGCCAGCAGCTTACGCCCCGCGGTCTTC.

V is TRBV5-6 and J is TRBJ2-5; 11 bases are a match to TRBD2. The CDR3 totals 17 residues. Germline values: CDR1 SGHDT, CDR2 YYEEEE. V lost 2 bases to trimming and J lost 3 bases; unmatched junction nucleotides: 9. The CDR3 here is CASSFFTSGGYKETQYF. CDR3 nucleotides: TGTGCCAGCAGCTTTTTCACTAGCGGGGGATATAAAGAGACCCAGTACTTC.

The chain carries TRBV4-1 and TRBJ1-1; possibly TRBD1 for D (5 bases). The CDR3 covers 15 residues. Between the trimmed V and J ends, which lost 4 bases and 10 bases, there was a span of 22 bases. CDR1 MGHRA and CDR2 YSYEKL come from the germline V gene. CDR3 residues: CASSPLVSMSGGAFF. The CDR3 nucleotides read TGCGCCAGCAGCCCGCTGGTAAGCATGTCCGGGGGAGCTTTCTTT.

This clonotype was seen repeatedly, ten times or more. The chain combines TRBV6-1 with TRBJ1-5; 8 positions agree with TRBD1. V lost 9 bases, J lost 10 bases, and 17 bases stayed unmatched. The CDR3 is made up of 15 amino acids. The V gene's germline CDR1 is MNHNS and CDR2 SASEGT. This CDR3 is CASGQGAPGWRPQHF. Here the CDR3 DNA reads TGTGCCAGTGGGCAGGGGGCACCGGGTTGGAGACCCCAGCATTTT.

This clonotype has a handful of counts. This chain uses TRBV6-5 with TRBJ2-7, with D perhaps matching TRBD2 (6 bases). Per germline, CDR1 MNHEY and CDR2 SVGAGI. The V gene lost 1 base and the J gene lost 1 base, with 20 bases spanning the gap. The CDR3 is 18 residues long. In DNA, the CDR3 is TGTGCCAGCAGTTACTACCGTTCCGGGACTCCCAAGTCCTACGAGCAGTACTTC. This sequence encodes CASSYYRSGTPKSYEQYF.

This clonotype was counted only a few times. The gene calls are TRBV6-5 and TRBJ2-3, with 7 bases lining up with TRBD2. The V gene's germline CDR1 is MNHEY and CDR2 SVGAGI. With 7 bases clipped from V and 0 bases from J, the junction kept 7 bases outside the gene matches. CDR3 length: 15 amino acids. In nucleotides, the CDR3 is TGTGCCAGCACCCCGTGGGGGGGGAGCACAGATACGCAGTATTTT. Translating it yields CASTPWGGSTDTQYF.

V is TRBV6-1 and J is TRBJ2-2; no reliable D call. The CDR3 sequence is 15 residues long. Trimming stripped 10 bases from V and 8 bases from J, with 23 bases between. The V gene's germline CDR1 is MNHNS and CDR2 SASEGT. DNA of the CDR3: TGTGCCAACATAGAACGGCAGGTTTTAAGGGGGGAGCTGTTTTTT. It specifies CANIERQVLRGELFF.